This T cell receptor (beta chain) was identified in a study of T-cell reconstitution after alpha-beta-depleted transplantation in children. This sample's TCRbeta library carried unique molecular identifier barcodes. TCRdb redid the calling of the PCR reads with MiXCR, one entry per CDR3 protein. This sample yields around 600,000 distinct CDR3 sequences, of which roughly a tenth are seen a single time; about 4% belongs to the top ten. The V gene's germline CDR1 is SGHRS and CDR2 YFSETQ. The CDR3 runs to 16 residues. With V trimmed by 3 bases and J by 3 bases, 10 bases remained unmatched. This clonotype was counted only a few times.

This sample comprised PBMCs from the stem cell graft donor, obtained from the stem cell graft. This sequence originates from a human donor who donated a stem cell graft to a child with acute myeloid leukemia. The chain couples TRBV5-1 to TRBJ2-3, with 7 bases aligning to TRBD2. The CDR3 spells CASSSTSSSPTDTQYF. In nucleotides, the CDR3 is TGCGCCAGCAGCTCGACTAGCAGCTCCCCAACAGATACGCAGTATTTT.